These 29 T cell receptor beta chains share one sample of origin, sequenced in a study of CD8 T cells in ankylosing spondylitis. Study-wide points: Seemingly distinctive of ankylosing spondylitis blood was a TCR beta motif formed by eight highly homologous variants.

These TCRs' antigens remain unknown. TCRdb analysed the 5' RACE reads with MiXCR anew, one entry per CDR3 protein. The profile shows around 770,000 distinct CDR3 sequences, around 20% of them singletons. The sequenced sample was blood, either unsorted or a sorted T cell fraction (not recorded which). All receptors derive from a male donor with ankylosing spondylitis.

This rearrangement joins TRBV6-2 or TRBV6-3 to TRBJ2-3; 9 bases map to TRBD2. Trimming at V came to 0 bases and at J to 6 bases, leaving 10 bases not matched to a gene. This CDR3 is 17 amino acids long. Looked up from germline, CDR1 is MNHEY and CDR2 is SVGEGT. CDR3 in DNA: TGTGCCAGCAGTTACTCCCAAGGACTAGCGATGGGGGATACGCAGTATTTT. Translated: CASSYSQGLAMGDTQYF.

This clonotype has a handful of counts. The chain employs TRBV29-1 and TRBJ2-7; D is possibly TRBD1 or TRBD2 (5 bases each). The CDR3 has 15 amino acids. The ends were cut back, 6 bases at V and 5 bases at J, with 23 bases in the middle. Per the germline V gene, CDR1 is SQVTM and CDR2 is ANQGSEA. In nucleotides, the CDR3 is TGCAGCGTAGCCGGGACCCCGAATTCTAAAAACGAGCAGTACTTC. Protein sequence: CSVAGTPNSKNEQYF.

In its sample, this clonotype was seen a few times. The chain carries TRBV24-1 and TRBJ1-5; D is undetermined. The CDR3 covers 17 residues. Germline CDR1 reads KGHDR; CDR2 reads SFDVKD. Trimming removed 1 base at V and 4 bases at J, with 16 bases between. CDR3 protein: CATSDFSMERENQPQHF. The CDR3 region has the DNA TGTGCCACCAGTGATTTTTCGATGGAGAGGGAAAATCAGCCCCAGCATTTT.

V usage is TRBV12-3 or TRBV12-4 and J usage is TRBJ2-7; 10 bases agree with TRBD1. This CDR3 region has 12 residues. With 6 bases clipped from V and 12 bases from J, the junction kept 8 bases outside the gene matches. The CDR3 bases are TGTGCCAGCAGCTGGGACAGGGGAAAGGGGTACTTC. Protein: CASSWDRGKGYF.

Written as DNA, the CDR3 is TGCGCCAGCAGCTCTGGGGGGAGGGCGAACACTGAAGCTTTCTTT. Translation: CASSSGGRANTEAFF. The V and J genes are TRBV5-1 and TRBJ1-1; a weak D match, TRBD1 (5 bases). The germline gives CDR1 SGHRS, CDR2 YFSETQ. CDR3 length: 15 residues. The V and J ends lost 3 bases and 1 base respectively, with 13 bases between them.

This clonotype was seen repeatedly, ten times or more. The chain is built from TRBV6-1 and TRBJ1-2, with D hard to call. Trimming shortened V by 1 base and J by 5 bases, and 14 bases separated the two germline ends. CDR3 length equals 15 residues. CDR1 is MNHNS, CDR2 SASEGT, per germline. CDR3 sequence reads: CASSEVDGPGYGYTF. DNA for the CDR3: TGTGCCAGCAGTGAAGTAGACGGTCCGGGGTATGGCTACACCTTC.

This clonotype was seen only a few times. The gene calls are TRBV6-5 and TRBJ2-1; TRBD1 matches at 7 bases. With V trimmed by 4 bases and J by 7 bases, 13 bases remained unmatched. The germline V gene has CDR1 MNHEY and CDR2 SVGAGI. CDR3 length equals 16 residues. The CDR3: CASSWSPGQLSNEQFF. As DNA, the CDR3 is TGTGCCAGCAGTTGGTCCCCGGGACAGTTGTCTAATGAGCAGTTCTTC.

This clonotype was picked up many times. The J gene is TRBJ1-2, the V gene TRBV12-3 or TRBV12-4; 12 bases fit TRBD1. Trimming removed 5 bases from V and 4 bases from J; junction bases left unmatched: 11. The CDR3 has 17 residues. CDR3 bases: TGTGCCAGCAGTGGCGCCTTGGGACAGGGGGCTGGCTATGGCTACACCTTC. Its translation: CASSGALGQGAGYGYTF.

This clonotype was recorded a few times. The CDR3: CASSLSGTGANSPLHF. The DNA of the CDR3 is TGTGCCAGCAGTTTATCGGGGACAGGGGCGAATTCACCCCTCCACTTT. The V call is TRBV27, the J call TRBJ1-6; TRBD1 matches 10 bases. Germline V gene sequence: CDR1 MNHEY, CDR2 SMNVEV (reference sequence). Germline trimming cut 0 bases from V and 7 bases from J; bases unmatched to any gene: 3. The CDR3 totals 16 residues.

This clonotype has only a few counts. The rearrangement joins TRBV5-1 to TRBJ1-2; D call uncertain. V was pared by 0 bases and J by 4 bases, with 10 bases between. The germline V gene encodes CDR1 SGHRS and CDR2 YFSETQ. The CDR3 has 14 residues. Written as DNA, the CDR3 is TGCGCCAGCAGCTTGGCCTCAGTATTCTATGGCTACACCTTC. Its protein product is CASSLASVFYGYTF.

This clonotype was seen a few times. This chain links TRBV20-1 with TRBJ1-5, with a weak D call TRBD1 (6 bases). V lost 0 bases and J 7 bases, leaving 13 bases between the germline ends. Germline values: CDR1 DFQATT, CDR2 SNEGSKA (reference sequence). This CDR3 has 14 amino acids. CDR3 loop: CSARDEQGPQPQHF. The CDR3 DNA sequence: TGCAGTGCTAGAGATGAGCAGGGGCCCCAGCCCCAGCATTTT.

The rearrangement links TRBV7-9 to TRBJ1-2; D is unresolved. The CDR3 totals 13 residues. Trimming removed 5 bases at V and 4 bases at J, with 11 bases between. CDR1 and CDR2 from the germline V gene are SEHNR and FQNEAQ (reference sequence). The CDR3 DNA reads TGTGCCAGCAGCCAGGTTCAAGGCTATGGCTACACCTTC. Translation gives CASSQVQGYGYTF.

This clonotype was observed a few times. The chain couples TRBV5-1 to TRBJ2-2; 10 bases are shared with TRBD1. The length of the CDR3 is 16 residues. Germline CDR1 reads SGHRS; CDR2 reads YFSETQ. J lost 5 bases, V lost 5 bases, and 9 bases had no gene match. The CDR3 loop reads CASRRQGARGTGELFF. In DNA, the CDR3 is TGCGCCAGCAGGAGACAGGGGGCGAGAGGAACCGGGGAGCTGTTTTTT. Full variable domain (remainder filled in from reference TRBV5-1 and TRBJ2-2): KAGVTQTPRYLIKTRGQQVTLSCSPISGHRSVSWYQQTPGQGLQFLFEYFSETQRNKGNFPGRFSGRQFSNSRSEMNVSTLELGDSALYLCASRRQGARGTGELFFGEGSRLTVL.

The chain is built from TRBV6-5 and TRBJ2-7; 9 nucleotides match TRBD2. The CDR3 has 16 amino acids. J gave up 7 bases and V 0 bases, and 10 bases lay outside the gene matches. Germline CDR1 is MNHEY and CDR2 is SVGAGI. The CDR3 here is CASSYSRLAGLVEQYF. DNA for the CDR3: TGTGCCAGCAGTTACTCGAGGCTAGCGGGACTAGTAGAGCAGTACTTC.

The sample holds a few counts of this clonotype. The gene calls are TRBV28 and TRBJ2-1; TRBD1 aligns across 9 bases. V shed 5 bases, J shed 6 bases, and the junction held 8 bases outside the gene matches. The CDR3 covers 15 residues. Germline CDR1 MDHEN, CDR2 SYDVKM. Here the CDR3 DNA reads TGTGCCAGCAGTAGAACAGGGGGCGCACGCAATGAGCAGTTCTTC. This gives the protein CASSRTGGARNEQFF.

A few counts support this clonotype. V and J are TRBV9 and TRBJ2-1; perhaps TRBD1 as D (6 bases). Germline CDR1 is SGDLS and CDR2 is YYNGEE. V gave up 2 bases and J gave up 1 base, with 10 bases separating them. This CDR3 has 15 amino acids. CDR3 in amino acids: CASSVTGNSYNEQFF. As DNA, the CDR3 is TGTGCCAGCAGCGTCACAGGGAATTCCTACAATGAGCAGTTCTTC. Supplemented by reference TRBV9 and TRBJ2-1, the full variable domain reads DSGVTQTPKHLITATGQRVTLRCSPRSGDLSVYWYQQSLDQGLQFLIQYYNGEERAKGNILERFSAQQFPDLHSELNLSSLELGDSALYFCASSVTGNSYNEQFFGPGTRLTVL.

This clonotype occurred a few times. V is TRBV4-1 and J is TRBJ2-3, with 13 bases lining up with TRBD2. The germline CDR1 and CDR2 sequences are MGHRA and YSYEKL. This CDR3 contains 18 residues. The ends lost 1 base at V and 4 bases at J; junction bases unmatched: 8. CDR3 residues: CASSQVSGTSGDSDTQYF. The CDR3 coding sequence is TGCGCCAGCAGCCAAGTATCTGGGACTAGCGGGGACTCAGATACGCAGTATTTT.

This chain connects TRBV19 to TRBJ1-1, with 10 bases identical to TRBD1. The CDR3 contains 17 residues. V dropped 6 bases and J dropped 1; count of bases not matched to a gene: 11. In germline, CDR1 is LNHDA, CDR2 SQIVND (reference sequence). The CDR3 DNA sequence: TGTGCCAGTAGCGGAGGACAGGGGGTGTTTGGGAACACTGAAGCTTTCTTT. Translated, it gives CASSGGQGVFGNTEAFF.

This clonotype occurred a few times. The chain links TRBV6-2 or TRBV6-3 to TRBJ2-7; D possibly corresponds to TRBD2 (5 bases). The V and J ends lost 4 bases and 7 bases respectively, with 23 bases between them. CDR3 length: 16 residues. Germline V CDR1 and CDR2: MNHEY, SVGEGT. The DNA for the CDR3 is TGTGCCAGCAGTTCCGAAGATCATGTAAGTCCGGGGGAGCAGTACTTC. Protein sequence: CASSSEDHVSPGEQYF.

The rearrangement joins TRBV19 to TRBJ1-1; D perhaps matches TRBD1 (6 bases). Trimming shortened V by 5 bases and J by 4 bases, and 14 bases separated the two germline ends. The CDR3 is made up of 14 amino acids. Germline V gene sequence: CDR1 LNHDA, CDR2 SQIVND (reference sequence). Written as DNA, the CDR3 is TGTGCCAGTAGTCTGGACAGTTCGGGCACTGAAGCTTTCTTT. Its protein is CASSLDSSGTEAFF.

This clonotype was counted between two and nine times. The chain has TRBV6-5 and TRBJ2-7; no definite D call. CDR1 is MNHEY and CDR2 is SVGAGI in the germline V gene. V was trimmed by 6 bases and J by 1 base, leaving 7 bases between them. The CDR3 loop spans 12 amino acids. The CDR3 sequence is CASRDGSYEQYF. Written as DNA, the CDR3 is TGTGCCAGCAGGGACGGATCCTACGAGCAGTACTTC.

V is TRBV4-1 and J is TRBJ2-7, with TRBD1 identical over 7 bases. J was trimmed by 0 bases and V by 5 bases; bases with no gene match: 10. Germline values: CDR1 MGHRA, CDR2 YSYEKL. This CDR3 comprises 16 residues. CDR3: CASSTRVTGDSYEQYF. CDR3 DNA: TGCGCCAGCAGCACCCGAGTAACAGGGGACTCCTACGAGCAGTACTTC.

The rearrangement links TRBV3-1 to TRBJ2-3, with D possibly being TRBD2 (6 bases). Germline assignment: CDR1 LGHDT and CDR2 YNNKEL (reference sequence). CDR3 length: 15 residues. The ends were cut back, 5 bases at V and 5 bases at J, with 17 bases in the middle. CDR3 sequence reads: CASSNRDSRGDTQYF. Here the CDR3 DNA reads TGTGCCAGCAGCAACCGGGACTCCCGGGGAGATACGCAGTATTTT.

This chain connects TRBV6-2 or TRBV6-3 to TRBJ2-1; perhaps TRBD2 as D (6 bases). Deletions cut 1 base from V and 7 bases from J, with 14 bases between. CDR3 length: 15 residues. Germline CDR1 and CDR2: MNHEY and SVGEGT. The CDR3 coding sequence is TGTGCCAGCAGTTACTGGCTGGGGGAGGTGAATGAGCAGTTCTTC. Its protein product is CASSYWLGEVNEQFF.

This clonotype has more than one count but fewer than ten. The chain combines TRBV11-1 with TRBJ2-3; 12 bases fit TRBD2. The CDR3 has 18 amino acids. V lost 5 bases and J lost 3; bases outside the gene matches: 12. Germline values: CDR1 SGHAT, CDR2 FQDESV (reference sequence). DNA for the CDR3: TGTGCCAGCAGCCTATCACTGGGACTAGCGGGTAGGACAGATACGCAGTATTTT. Its translation: CASSLSLGLAGRTDTQYF. Full variable domain (missing parts from reference TRBV11-1 and TRBJ2-3): EAEVAQSPRYKITEKSQAVAFWCDPISGHATLYWYRQILGQGPELLVQFQDESVVDDSQLPKDRFSAERLKGVDSTLKIQPAELGDSAMYLCASSLSLGLAGRTDTQYFGPGTRLTVL.

This clonotype occurred many times. The J gene is TRBJ2-2, the V gene TRBV12-3 or TRBV12-4, with TRBD1 identical over 8 bases. After removal of 2 bases from V and 4 bases from J, the junction contained 3 bases not matched to a gene. This CDR3 is built from 15 residues. The CDR3 region is CASSLRQGSTGELFF. The CDR3 DNA follows: TGTGCCAGCAGTTTAAGACAGGGGAGCACCGGGGAGCTGTTTTTT.

This clonotype was recorded a few times. The rearrangement joins TRBV29-1 to TRBJ2-7; D is unresolved. Trimming pared 4 bases from V and 3 bases from J, leaving 7 bases between. CDR3 size: 11 residues. In germline, CDR1 is SQVTM, CDR2 ANQGSEA. The CDR3 DNA reads as TGCAGCGTTGTTTGGGGCTACGAGCAGTACTTC. Protein sequence: CSVVWGYEQYF.

This clonotype was seen more than once but under ten times. J is TRBJ2-2 and V is TRBV6-1; D gene uncertain. The germline gives CDR1 MNHNS, CDR2 SASEGT. The CDR3 length is 14 residues. Trimming pared 6 bases from V and 5 bases from J, leaving 13 bases between. For the CDR3, the DNA is TGTGCCAGCAGACGACCAGGTGATACCGGGGAGCTGTTTTTT. Amino acid sequence: CASRRPGDTGELFF.

This clonotype has just a few counts. The chain employs TRBV6-5 and TRBJ2-3; TRBD1 aligns across 7 bases. The junction had 5 bases not matched to a gene; V was cut back by 0 bases and J by 2 bases. CDR1 is MNHEY and CDR2 is SVGAGI in the germline V gene. The CDR3 has 16 amino acids. The CDR3 protein is CASSYSPGTVTDTQYF. The CDR3, as DNA: TGTGCCAGCAGTTACTCACCCGGGACAGTCACAGATACGCAGTATTTT.